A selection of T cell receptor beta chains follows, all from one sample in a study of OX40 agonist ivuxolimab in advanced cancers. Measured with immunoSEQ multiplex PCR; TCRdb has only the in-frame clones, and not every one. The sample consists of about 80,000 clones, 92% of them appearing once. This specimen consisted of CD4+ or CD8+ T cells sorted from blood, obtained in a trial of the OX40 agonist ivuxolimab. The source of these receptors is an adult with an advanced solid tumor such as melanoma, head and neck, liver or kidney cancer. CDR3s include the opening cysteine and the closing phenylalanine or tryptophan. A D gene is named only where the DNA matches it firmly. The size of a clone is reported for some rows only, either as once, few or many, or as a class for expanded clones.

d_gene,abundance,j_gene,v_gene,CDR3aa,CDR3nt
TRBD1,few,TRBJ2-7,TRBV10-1,CASSEFGQGYGEQYF,TGCGCCAGCAGTGAGTTCGGACAGGGATACGGGGAGCAGTACTTC
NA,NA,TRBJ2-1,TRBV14,CASSSAGTPRGEQFF,TGTGCCAGCAGTTCTGCAGGGACCCCCCGGGGTGAGCAGTTCTTC
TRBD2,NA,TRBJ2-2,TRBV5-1,CASNRGGDTGELFF,TGCGCCAGCAATCGGGGGGGCGACACCGGGGAGCTGTTTTTT
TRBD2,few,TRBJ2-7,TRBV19,CASSIEQRGAGEQYF,TGTGCCAGTAGTATAGAACAGCGGGGGGCCGGCGAGCAGTACTTC
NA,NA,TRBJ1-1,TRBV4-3,CASSQDFGGAYTEAFF,TGCGCCAGCAGCCAAGATTTTGGGGGCGCGTACACTGAAGCTTTCTTT
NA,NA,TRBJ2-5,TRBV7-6,CASSAAQAYQETQYF,TGTGCCAGCAGCGCCGCCCAGGCTTACCAAGAGACCCAGTACTTC
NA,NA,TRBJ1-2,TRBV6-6,CASNHPSGEEDGYTF,TGTGCCAGCAACCACCCCTCCGGGGAAGAGGATGGCTACACCTTC
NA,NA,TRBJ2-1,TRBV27,CASSLYPTGAEQFF,TGTGCCAGCAGTTTATACCCGACGGGCGCTGAGCAGTTCTTC
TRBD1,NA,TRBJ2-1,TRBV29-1,CSSWTGDNEQFF,TGCAGCTCTTGGACAGGCGATAATGAGCAGTTCTTC
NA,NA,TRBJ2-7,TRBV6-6,CASSYGQAVSYEQYF,TGTGCCAGCAGTTACGGCCAGGCCGTCTCCTACGAGCAGTACTTC
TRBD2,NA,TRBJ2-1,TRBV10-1,CASSELRLAGVNEQFF,TGCGCCAGCAGTGAGCTTCGACTAGCGGGGGTCAATGAGCAGTTCTTC
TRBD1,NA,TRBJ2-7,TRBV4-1,CASSQTDREYEQYF,TGCGCCAGCAGCCAAACGGACAGGGAATACGAGCAGTACTTC
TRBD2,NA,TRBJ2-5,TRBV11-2,CASSRLAGGPTPETQYF,TGTGCCAGCAGCCGACTAGCGGGGGGCCCAACTCCAGAGACCCAGTACTTC
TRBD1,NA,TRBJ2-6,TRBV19,CASSSWVGQVDSGANVLTF,TGTGCCAGTAGTAGTTGGGTCGGACAGGTAGATTCTGGGGCCAACGTCCTGACTTTC
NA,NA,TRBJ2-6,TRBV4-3,CASSQEPGAGANVLTF,TGCGCCAGCAGCCAAGAGCCGGGGGCTGGGGCCAACGTCCTGACTTTC
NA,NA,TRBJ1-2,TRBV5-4,CASRGTGDGYTF,TGTGCCAGCAGGGGCACCGGGGATGGCTACACCTTC
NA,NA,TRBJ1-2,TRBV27,CASSLGFQAGDSNYGYTF,TGTGCCAGCAGTTTGGGTTTCCAGGCGGGAGACTCTAACTATGGCTACACCTTC
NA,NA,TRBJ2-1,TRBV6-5,CASSYSESSYNEQFF,TGTGCCAGCAGTTACTCAGAGAGCTCCTACAATGAGCAGTTCTTC
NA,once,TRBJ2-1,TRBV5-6,CASSFGGEQFF,TGTGCCAGCAGCTTCGGGGGTGAGCAGTTCTTC
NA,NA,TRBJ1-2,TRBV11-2,CASSPPPVMRAKSGYTF,TGTGCCAGCAGCCCACCCCCGGTGATGAGAGCTAAAAGCGGCTACACCTTC
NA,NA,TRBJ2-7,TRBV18,CASSPGDEQYF,TGTGCCAGCTCACCAGGGGACGAGCAGTACTTC
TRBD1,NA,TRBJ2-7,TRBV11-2,CASSLDRYRGVNEQYF,TGTGCCAGCAGCTTAGATCGGTACAGGGGGGTCAACGAGCAGTACTTC
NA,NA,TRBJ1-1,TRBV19,CASSALGLRKDTEAFF,TGTGCCAGTAGTGCCCTCGGACTCAGGAAAGACACTGAAGCTTTCTTT
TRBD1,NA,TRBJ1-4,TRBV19,CASSIDSPGQGAEDNEKLFF,TGTGCCAGTAGTATAGACTCCCCGGGACAGGGAGCGGAGGATAATGAAAAACTGTTTTTT
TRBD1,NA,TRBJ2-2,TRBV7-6,CASSLARAGGQGTGELFF,TGTGCCAGCAGCTTAGCCCGGGCAGGGGGTCAGGGCACCGGGGAGCTGTTTTTT
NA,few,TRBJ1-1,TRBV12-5,CASGLPEAFF,TGTGCTAGTGGTTTGCCCGAAGCTTTCTTT
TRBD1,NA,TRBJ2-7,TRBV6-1,CASSEGGTGVSYEQYF,TGTGCCAGCAGTGAAGGCGGGACAGGGGTGTCCTACGAGCAGTACTTC
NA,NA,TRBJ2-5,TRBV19,CASSGSAETQYF,TGTGCCAGTAGTGGATCGGCAGAGACCCAGTACTTC
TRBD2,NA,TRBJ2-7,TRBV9,CASSPSGVGYEQYF,TGTGCCAGCAGCCCTAGCGGGGTGGGCTACGAGCAGTACTTC
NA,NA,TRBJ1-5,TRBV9,CASSVEAGPYSNQPQHF,TGTGCCAGCAGCGTAGAGGCCGGACCGTATAGCAATCAGCCCCAGCATTTT
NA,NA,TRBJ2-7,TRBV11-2,CASRSSAGPYEQYF,TGTGCCAGCAGATCCTCGGCGGGACCCTACGAGCAGTACTTC
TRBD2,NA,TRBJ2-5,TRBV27,CASSLFRVAGAQETQYF,TGTGCCAGCAGTTTATTTAGGGTAGCGGGGGCCCAAGAGACCCAGTACTTC
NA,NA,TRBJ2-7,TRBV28,CASSPTFPGPYEQYF,TGTGCCAGCAGCCCCACGTTTCCGGGGCCCTACGAGCAGTACTTC
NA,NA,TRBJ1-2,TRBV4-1,CASSQVGQDYYGYTF,TGCGCCAGCAGCCAAGTGGGGCAGGACTACTATGGCTACACCTTC
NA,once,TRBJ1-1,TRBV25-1,CASSEGYTEAFF,TGTGCCAGCAGTGAGGGGTACACTGAAGCTTTCTTT
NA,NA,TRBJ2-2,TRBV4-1,CASSPGVMNTGELFF,TGCGCCAGCAGCCCGGGAGTTATGAACACCGGGGAGCTGTTTTTT
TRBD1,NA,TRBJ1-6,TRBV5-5,CASSFPVTGLPLHF,TGTGCCAGCAGCTTCCCTGTGACAGGGCTGCCCCTCCACTTT
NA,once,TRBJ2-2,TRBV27,CASSLGHYTGELFF,TGTGCCAGCAGTTTAGGACACTACACCGGGGAGCTGTTTTTT
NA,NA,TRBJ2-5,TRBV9,CASSVGRRETQYF,TGTGCCAGCAGCGTAGGGCGGCGGGAGACCCAGTACTTC
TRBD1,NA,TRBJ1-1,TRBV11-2,CASSPGTVTEAFF,TGTGCCAGCAGCCCGGGGACAGTCACTGAAGCTTTCTTT
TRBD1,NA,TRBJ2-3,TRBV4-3,CASSPGTGVDTQYF,TGCGCCAGCAGCCCCGGGACAGGGGTAGATACGCAGTATTTT
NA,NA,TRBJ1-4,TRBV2,CASRKDSGLNEKLFF,TGTGCCAGCAGGAAGGACAGTGGACTAAATGAAAAACTGTTTTTT